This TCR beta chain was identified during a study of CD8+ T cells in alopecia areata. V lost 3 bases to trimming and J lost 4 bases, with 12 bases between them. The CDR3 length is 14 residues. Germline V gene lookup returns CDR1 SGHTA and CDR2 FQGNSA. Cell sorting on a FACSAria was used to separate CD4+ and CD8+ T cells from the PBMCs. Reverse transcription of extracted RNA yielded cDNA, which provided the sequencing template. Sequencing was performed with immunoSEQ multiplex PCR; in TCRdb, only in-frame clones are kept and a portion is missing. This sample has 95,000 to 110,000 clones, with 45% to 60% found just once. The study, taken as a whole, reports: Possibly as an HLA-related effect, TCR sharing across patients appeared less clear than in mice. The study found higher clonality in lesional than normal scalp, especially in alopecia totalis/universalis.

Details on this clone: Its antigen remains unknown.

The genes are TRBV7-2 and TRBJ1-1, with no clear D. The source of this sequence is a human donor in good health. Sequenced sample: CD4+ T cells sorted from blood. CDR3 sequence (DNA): TGTGCCAGCAGCTTCGCAGGTGGTTTCACTGAAGCTTTCTTT. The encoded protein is CASSFAGGFTEAFF.